The rows below give T cell receptor beta chains drawn from one sample of a study of CXCR3-negative and CXCR3-positive naive CD8 T cells. One entry per CDR3 protein, without DNA, is what TCRdb gives after re-calling the 5' RACE reads. The sample holds 35,000 to 50,000 distinct CDR3 sequences. Specimen: memory CD8+ T cells from blood. All receptors come from a human donor in good health. Some clones in this sample may be carry-over from other donors' samples. The CDR3 runs from the conserved cysteine through the conserved F or W. A clone size is listed for some rows: how often the clone was seen (once, few, many), or a class if it is expanded.

J gene: TRBJ1-1; V gene: TRBV7-9; clone size: -; CDR3 protein: CASSLKAGQWYTEAFF
J gene: TRBJ2-5; V gene: TRBV4-2; clone size: -; CDR3 protein: CASSQGLGDSQETQYF
J gene: TRBJ2-1; V gene: TRBV28; clone size: -; CDR3 protein: CASSGVAGGANEQFF
J gene: TRBJ1-1; V gene: TRBV12-3/TRBV12-4; clone size: -; CDR3 protein: CASGQMGTEAFF
J gene: TRBJ2-2; V gene: TRBV7-9; clone size: -; CDR3 protein: CASSLVLSPGELFF
J gene: TRBJ2-2; V gene: TRBV10-1; clone size: -; CDR3 protein: CASSAGTSGRQVPIGELFF
J gene: TRBJ1-3; V gene: TRBV7-8; clone size: -; CDR3 protein: CASSLDARSGNTIYF
J gene: TRBJ2-3; V gene: TRBV5-1; clone size: medium-sized; CDR3 protein: CASSPPGRGRDTQYF
J gene: TRBJ2-7; V gene: TRBV14; clone size: -; CDR3 protein: CASSSQGPSYEQYF
J gene: TRBJ2-2; V gene: TRBV7-2; clone size: -; CDR3 protein: CASSLEAGELFF
J gene: TRBJ1-5; V gene: TRBV12-3/TRBV12-4; clone size: -; CDR3 protein: CASRDSRNQPQHF
J gene: TRBJ2-1; V gene: TRBV4-2; clone size: -; CDR3 protein: CASSQDRSVNEQFF
J gene: TRBJ1-5; V gene: TRBV12-3/TRBV12-4; clone size: -; CDR3 protein: CASSLQQGFGRNQPQHF
J gene: TRBJ2-5; V gene: TRBV28; clone size: -; CDR3 protein: CASNGGGGETQYF
J gene: TRBJ1-2; V gene: TRBV9; clone size: -; CDR3 protein: CASSPAGGGIYGYTF
J gene: TRBJ2-2; V gene: TRBV15; clone size: -; CDR3 protein: CATSRDMENTGELFF